These T cell receptor beta chains were read from a single sample in a study of Ad26.COV2.S vaccination and SARS-CoV-2 variants. Sequencing used immunoSEQ multiplex PCR; TCRdb keeps in-frame clones, though not all of them. The sample has around 140,000 clones, roughly 88% seen once. The material sequenced was peripheral blood, taken after recovery from COVID-19. The receptor source for this set is a human donor who had recovered from COVID-19. The CDR3 runs from the conserved cysteine through the conserved F or W. Fields, in order: V gene, clone size, J gene, D gene, CDR3 protein, CDR3 DNA. The D gene is left open where the match is weak. The size of a clone is reported for some rows only, either as once, few or many, or as a class for expanded clones.

v_call: TRBV24-1; clone_size: .; j_call: TRBJ2-6; d_call: .; cdr3_aa: CATSDRVGGANVLTF; cdr3_nt: TGTGCCACCAGTGATAGGGTGGGAGGGGCCAACGTCCTGACTTTC
v_call: TRBV9; clone_size: .; j_call: TRBJ1-5; d_call: .; cdr3_aa: CASSVGGSNQPQHF; cdr3_nt: TGTGCCAGCAGCGTTGGGGGGAGCAATCAGCCCCAGCATTTT
v_call: TRBV9; clone_size: .; j_call: TRBJ2-3; d_call: .; cdr3_aa: CASSVVGADTQYF; cdr3_nt: TGTGCCAGCAGCGTAGTAGGAGCAGATACGCAGTATTTT
v_call: TRBV5-4; clone_size: few; j_call: TRBJ1-1; d_call: .; cdr3_aa: CASSLGFRLNTEAFF; cdr3_nt: TGTGCCAGCAGCTTAGGGTTTCGGCTGAACACTGAAGCTTTCTTT
v_call: TRBV15; clone_size: .; j_call: TRBJ2-1; d_call: .; cdr3_aa: CATSWRSSYNEQFF; cdr3_nt: TGTGCCACCAGCTGGCGGAGCTCCTACAATGAGCAGTTCTTC
v_call: TRBV19; clone_size: .; j_call: TRBJ1-3; d_call: .; cdr3_aa: CASSIPSSSGNTIYF; cdr3_nt: TGTGCCAGTAGTATCCCCTCGAGCTCTGGAAACACCATATATTTT
v_call: TRBV3-1/TRBV3-2; clone_size: .; j_call: TRBJ2-1; d_call: .; cdr3_aa: CASSLTPPRGEFF; cdr3_nt: TGTGCCAGCAGCCTTACTCCCCCTAGGGGGGAGTTCTTC
v_call: TRBV19; clone_size: .; j_call: TRBJ1-1; d_call: .; cdr3_aa: CASFGTEAFF; cdr3_nt: TGTGCCAGCTTTGGGACTGAAGCTTTCTTT
v_call: TRBV25-1; clone_size: .; j_call: TRBJ2-1; d_call: .; cdr3_aa: CASTRRDGAYNEQFF; cdr3_nt: TGTGCCAGCACTAGGCGGGACGGTGCCTACAATGAGCAGTTCTTC
v_call: TRBV6-6; clone_size: .; j_call: TRBJ1-1; d_call: TRBD1; cdr3_aa: CASSSGGLAFF; cdr3_nt: TGTGCCAGCAGTTCAGGGGGCTTAGCTTTCTTT
v_call: TRBV7-2; clone_size: .; j_call: TRBJ1-5; d_call: .; cdr3_aa: CASSLAALQAQHF; cdr3_nt: TGTGCCAGCAGCTTGGCTGCTCTACAGGCCCAGCATTTT
v_call: TRBV4-1; clone_size: .; j_call: TRBJ2-3; d_call: .; cdr3_aa: CASSQGSTDTQYF; cdr3_nt: TGCGCCAGCAGCCAAGGATCAACAGATACGCAGTATTTT
v_call: TRBV9; clone_size: .; j_call: TRBJ2-1; d_call: TRBD1; cdr3_aa: CASSPRGLDEQFF; cdr3_nt: TGTGCCAGCAGCCCCAGGGGGTTGGATGAGCAGTTCTTC
v_call: TRBV12-5; clone_size: once; j_call: TRBJ2-5; d_call: .; cdr3_aa: CASGSKSGAEETQYF; cdr3_nt: TGTGCTAGTGGTTCAAAATCCGGGGCAGAAGAGACCCAGTACTTC